This T cell receptor (beta chain) came from a study of control samples from healthy donors and cancer patients. Profiling relied on immunoSEQ multiplex PCR, and the TCRdb table lists in-frame clones only, not all of them. This table has over 65,000 clones, roughly nine tenths appearing once. This CDR3 is built from 15 residues. V lost 1 base and J 4 bases, leaving 13 bases between the germline ends. The germline V gene has CDR1 SGHTA and CDR2 FQGNSA. J is TRBJ1-1 and V is TRBV7-2; D is possibly TRBD1 (6 bases). The receptor comes from a woman between 50 and 59 years old with colorectal cancer. Sequenced material: PBMCs. The CDR3 bases are TGTGCCAGCAGCTTAGACGGTAGCAGGGGCACTGAAGCTTTCTTT. Protein product: CASSLDGSRGTEAFF.